The clone carrying this T cell receptor beta chain was observed a handful of times. The antigen is not known. The entry originates in a study of response to subunit inactivated influenza vaccine. Study results and caveats: Each seasonal flu vaccination may recruit only limited new T cells, authors suggested.

TCRdb independently ran MiXCR on the RT-PCR reads; one entry per CDR3 protein. The table lists hundreds of thousands of distinct CDR3 sequences, around 13% of them singletons. The CDR3 runs to 16 residues. V was clipped by 3 bases and J by 1 base, with 15 bases between them. The germline V gene has CDR1 LNHNV and CDR2 YYDKDF (reference sequence). This receptor was obtained from a man aged 50 to 60 who received an inactivated influenza vaccine. This sample comprised PBMCs from blood, obtained around 15 days before vaccination. The chain uses TRBV15 and TRBJ1-1, with D perhaps matching TRBD1 (5 bases). CDR3: CATSRGRGRANTEAFF. The CDR3 region has the DNA TGTGCCACCAGCAGGGGGAGGGGACGGGCGAACACTGAAGCTTTCTTT.